This T cell receptor (beta chain) emerged from a study of beta chain features in type 1 diabetes (dated by TCRdb to 2017 to 2018). Background on the whole study: Mean age, gender distribution, total cell number and subset yield did not differ between patients and healthy donors. Across all samples, approximately 98,000,000 sorted cells were examined, and cell number per subset correlated strongly with RNA yield. Regulatory and stem cell-like memory subsets were isolated from only 8 patients and roughly 8 healthy donors, whereas naive and central memory subsets came from all 28 donors. In the study, TCRB repertoires of sorted circulating CD4+ T cell subsets from recently diagnosed type 1 diabetes patients were compared with those of matched healthy donors. What the research found in general, with its limitations: Fewer insertions and more nucleotide deletions at VDJ recombination sites were observed in patients with type 1 diabetes, implying thymic rearrangement abnormalities. PCR might favor shorter templates, but patient and control samples were amplified and corrected together, so any skew would affect both groups equally. Naive, central memory and regulatory TCRB repertoires appeared to be more similar among patients than among healthy donors. Type 1 diabetes patients showed a moderate but significant shortening of TCRB CDR3 length in all four CD4+ subsets. Because cDNA was sequenced instead of genomic DNA, activated cells with high expression could be over-represented, although the groups did not differ in activation or CD3 levels. Because small numbers of individuals were included in the HLA sub-analyses, any influence of HLA type on TCRB rearrangement was left unresolved.

All of the isolated RNA was reverse transcribed with the High Capacity cDNA Reverse Transcription Kit, so expressed TCRB transcripts were sequenced. Deep immunoSEQ sequencing was applied to naive, central memory and regulatory T cell samples, giving an average of around 3.4 million total reads per sample. Sorted cells were lysed in RLT buffer, and RNA was extracted using DNase-treated RNeasy Micro or Mini kits according to cell number. Each cell subset was processed separately to prevent cross-contamination, with patient and healthy donor samples processed together. The immunoSEQ multiplex PCR was used to amplify TCRB sequences from cDNA, generating 87-bp fragments that spanned the CDR3 region. The amplicons were sequenced using the Illumina HiSeq platform. As for how the authors treated the data: Synthetic template baselines were used to correct PCR bias computationally, reads within Hamming distance 2 were collapsed, and singletons that could not be merged were discarded. Reads were aligned against IMGT so that V, D and J genes, CDR3 length and insertions or deletions at six rearrangement sites could be assigned. Within each subset, clonotype counts were normalized to sorted cell number, after which true diversity and Gini coefficients were computed with the tcR R package. The overlap coefficient, calculated on TCRB nucleotide sequences, was used to measure repertoire sharing. Out-of-frame TCRB sequences from naive cells were analyzed to stand in for the pre-selection repertoire. This immuneACCESS table, as held by TCRdb, lists in-frame sequences with V and J called but not all clones. Of the missing ones, under half trace to an unresolved V gene in checked studies; the others have no known cause. From that table come the V and J calls and clone size; the DNA was used to work out D and trimming. The sample table lists around 360,000 clones, 10% to 15% of them with a count of one. Approximately 0.011% of the sample belongs to the ten largest clones.

V loses 5 bases at its end and J loses 7 bases; junction bases beyond the gene matches: 6. Counted from cysteine to phenylalanine, this CDR3 has 16 amino acids. Only the CDR3 portion is preserved as DNA: 48 bases, with reading frame beginning at the first base. Per the germline V gene, MDHEN is the CDR1 and SYDVKM is the CDR2. Each donor gave one peripheral blood draw, roughly 110 mL on average, collected into heparinised tubes. Naive, central memory, regulatory and stem cell-like memory CD4+ T cells were sorted on a BD FACSAria II using a panel including CD45RO, CCR7, CD25, CD127, CD95 and CD27. Every sorted population had a purity above 98%. Right away, PBMCs were isolated by Lymphoprep density gradient centrifugation and were stained directly, with no culture step. To minimize batch effects, samples were stained and sorted in pairs, one healthy donor with one patient per experiment. Remarks on this clone: Its cognate antigen has yet to be identified. No base-level quality is on record; no much larger clone is a single base apart. The sample has other DNA sequences that encode this CDR3 too.

The chain uses TRBV28 and TRBJ2-1; a stretch of 15 junction bases matches TRBD2. Sequences were obtained from naive CD4+ T cells from blood. The cell subset or site label on this specimen signifies: true naive CD4+ T cells. The receptor was isolated from a woman younger than 35 with type 1 diabetes. The sequenced DNA is TGTGCCAGCAGTCCGCCCGGGACTAGCGGGAGGAATGAGCAGTTCTTC. Its translation reads: CASSPPGTSGRNEQFF.